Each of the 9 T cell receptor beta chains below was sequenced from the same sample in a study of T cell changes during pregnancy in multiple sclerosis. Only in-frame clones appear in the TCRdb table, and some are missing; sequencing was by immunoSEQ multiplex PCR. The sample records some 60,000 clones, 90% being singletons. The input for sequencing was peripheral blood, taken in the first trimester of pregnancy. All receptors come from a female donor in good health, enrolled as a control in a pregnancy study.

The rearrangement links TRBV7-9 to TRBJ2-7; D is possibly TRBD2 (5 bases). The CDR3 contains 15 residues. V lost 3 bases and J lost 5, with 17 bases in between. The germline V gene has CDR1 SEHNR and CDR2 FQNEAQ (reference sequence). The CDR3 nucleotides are TGTGCCAGCAGCTTCACTAGTTCTTCCTCGCACGAGCAGTACTTC. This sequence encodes CASSFTSSSSHEQYF.

CDR3: CASSLVAGLNTEAFF. CDR3 nucleotide sequence: TGCGCCAGCAGCTTGGTGGCGGGACTGAACACTGAAGCTTTCTTT. The gene calls are TRBV5-1 and TRBJ1-1; a possible D gene is TRBD1 (5 bases). CDR3 size: 15 residues. V dropped 0 bases and J dropped 0 bases, with 9 bases sitting between them. Per germline, CDR1 SGHRS and CDR2 YFSETQ.

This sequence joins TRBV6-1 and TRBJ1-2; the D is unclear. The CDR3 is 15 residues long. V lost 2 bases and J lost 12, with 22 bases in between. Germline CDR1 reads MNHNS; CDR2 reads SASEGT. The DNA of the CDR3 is TGTGCCAGCAGTGAAAGAGGGAGTTTTCCCTACTCAGACACCTTC. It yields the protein CASSERGSFPYSDTF.

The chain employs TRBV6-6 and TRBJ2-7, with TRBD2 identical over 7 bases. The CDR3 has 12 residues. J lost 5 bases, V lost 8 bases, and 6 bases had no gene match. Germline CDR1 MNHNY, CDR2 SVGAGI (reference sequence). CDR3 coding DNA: TGTGCCAGCTGCGGGAGTATCCACGAGCAGTACTTC. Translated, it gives CASCGSIHEQYF.

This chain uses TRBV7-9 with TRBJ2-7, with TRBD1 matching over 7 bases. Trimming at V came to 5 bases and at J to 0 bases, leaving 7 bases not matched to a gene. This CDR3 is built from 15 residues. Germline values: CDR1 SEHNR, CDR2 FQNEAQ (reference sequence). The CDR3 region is CASSPHWDSSYEQYF. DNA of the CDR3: TGTGCCAGCAGCCCACACTGGGACAGCTCCTACGAGCAGTACTTC.

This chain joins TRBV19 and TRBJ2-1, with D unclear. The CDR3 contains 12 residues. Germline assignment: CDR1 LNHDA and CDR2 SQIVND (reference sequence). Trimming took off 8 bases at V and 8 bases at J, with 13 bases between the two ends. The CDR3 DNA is TGTGCCAGTGGGTCCAGCCGGGATGAGCAGTTCTTC. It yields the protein CASGSSRDEQFF.

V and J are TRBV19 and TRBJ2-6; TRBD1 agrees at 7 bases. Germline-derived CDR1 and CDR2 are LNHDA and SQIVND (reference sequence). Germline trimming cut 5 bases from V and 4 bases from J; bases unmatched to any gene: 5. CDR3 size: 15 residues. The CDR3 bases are TGTGCCAGTAGTTTGACAGGGACCGGGGCCAACGTCCTGACTTTC. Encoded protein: CASSLTGTGANVLTF.

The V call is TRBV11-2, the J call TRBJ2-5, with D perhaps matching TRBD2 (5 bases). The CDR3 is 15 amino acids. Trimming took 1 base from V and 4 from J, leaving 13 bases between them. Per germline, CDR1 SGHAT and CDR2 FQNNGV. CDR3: CASSLGAEPRETQYF. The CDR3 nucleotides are TGTGCCAGCAGCTTAGGAGCGGAGCCGCGAGAGACCCAGTACTTC.

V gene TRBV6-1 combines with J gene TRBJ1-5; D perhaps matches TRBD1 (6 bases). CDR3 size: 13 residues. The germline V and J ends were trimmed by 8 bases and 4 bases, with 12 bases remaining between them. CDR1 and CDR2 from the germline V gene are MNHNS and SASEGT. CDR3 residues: CASGAGVNQPQHF. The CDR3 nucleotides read TGTGCCAGCGGGGCAGGGGTAAATCAGCCCCAGCATTTT.